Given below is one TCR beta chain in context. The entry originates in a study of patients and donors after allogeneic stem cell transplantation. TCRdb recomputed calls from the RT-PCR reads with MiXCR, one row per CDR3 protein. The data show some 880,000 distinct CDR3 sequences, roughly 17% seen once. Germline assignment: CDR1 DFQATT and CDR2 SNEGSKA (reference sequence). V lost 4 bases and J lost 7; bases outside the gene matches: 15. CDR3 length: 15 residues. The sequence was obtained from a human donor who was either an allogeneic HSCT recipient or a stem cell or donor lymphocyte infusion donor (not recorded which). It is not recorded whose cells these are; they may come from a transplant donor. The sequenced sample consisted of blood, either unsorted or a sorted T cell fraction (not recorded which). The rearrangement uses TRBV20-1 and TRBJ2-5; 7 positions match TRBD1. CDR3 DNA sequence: TGCAGTGCTACTCTCCGCGTTACAGGGGAGTTGACCCAGTACTTC. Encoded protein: CSATLRVTGELTQYF.